The present TCR beta chain was sequenced within a study of blood T cells in healthy people across ages. Trimming cost V 3 bases and J 8 bases; bases outside gene matches: 3. The V gene's germline CDR1 is SQVTM and CDR2 ANQGSEA. The CDR3 covers 12 residues. The second PCR ran 7 to 11 cycles with a sample-barcoded 5' primer and J-beta primers. TCRdb fed the 5' RACE reads into MiXCR, producing one record per CDR3 protein. Of about 780,000 distinct CDR3 sequences in the sample, roughly 46% are singletons; the top ten hold about a sixth. The chain has TRBV29-1 and TRBJ2-1; 8 nucleotides line up with TRBD1. The sample was blood. The TCR comes from an older man in good health. The CDR3 DNA reads as TGCAGCGTTGACGGACAGGGCTATGAGCAGTTCTTC. Amino acid sequence: CSVDGQGYEQFF.